This T cell receptor (beta chain) came from a study of blood T cell repertoires in COVID-19. Across the study: COVID-19 samples from acute and convalescent phases originated in the United States, Italy and Spain. In each case, the material was cDNA or gDNA derived from T cells, B-cell-depleted T cells, or PBMCs.

Per the original data handling: Nucleated cell number was recorded as an estimate derived from reference gene primer amplification. TCRdb's copy holds only in-frame clones and misses some; the assay was immunoSEQ multiplex PCR. That table supplies the V and J calls and clone size; D and trimming were determined from the DNA. Among about 99,000 clones listed, over 80% were seen once. V was trimmed by 3 bases and J by 2 bases, leaving 11 bases between them. CDR1 MDHEN and CDR2 SYDVKM come from the germline V gene. This CDR3 region has 15 residues. This sequence was found in a man aged 50 to 60 with acute or convalescent COVID-19. This chain links TRBV28 with TRBJ2-1; D is unclear. Sequenced: peripheral blood. The CDR3 nucleotides read TGTGCCAGCAGTTTTGGCAGCGAGACCTACAATGAGCAGTTCTTC. It translates to CASSFGSETYNEQFF.